There are a few counts of the clone carrying this T cell receptor (beta chain). Antigen specificity is unknown. This specimen belongs to a study of a mutant IDH1 vaccine in newly diagnosed glioma. Study overall: Vaccination of patients was performed eight times, in weeks 1, 3, 5, 7, 11, 15, 19 and 23. The initiation of vaccination occurred 4-6 weeks after radiotherapy alone, or with temozolomide cycles. Study results and limitations: Top-clonotype changes in peripheral T cells seemed unrelated to pseudoprogression.

The time point is: week 23, last vaccination. Vaccinated patients received 300 ug of mutant IDH1 20-mer peptide per dose, with topical imiquimod. Each tumor in the donors was a new WHO grade 3 or 4 astrocytoma, IDH1-mutant and ATRX-lost. Generated by immunoSEQ multiplex PCR, the TCRdb table keeps only in-frame clones and is missing some. Of about 60,000 clones listed, over 70% are singletons. The V and J ends lost 1 base and 9 bases, in that order; junction bases with no gene match: 8. The CDR3 is 17 residues long. Germline CDR1 is SGHTA and CDR2 is FQGNSA. This TCR was sampled from a man between 35 and 55 years old with glioma. V gene TRBV7-2 combines with J gene TRBJ2-1, with 14 nucleotides matching TRBD2. Sequencing was performed on PBMCs, taken from a glioma patient whose treatment included an IDH1 peptide vaccine. The CDR3 protein is CASSLGTPGLAGVEQFF. For the CDR3, the DNA is TGTGCCAGCAGCTTAGGAACTCCGGGACTAGCGGGAGTTGAGCAGTTCTTC.